These 28 T cell receptor beta chains were sequenced from one sample in a study of cytomegalovirus exposure and HLA in healthy donors. Sequenced by immunoSEQ multiplex PCR; TCRdb stores in-frame clones only, minus some. Among about 250,000 clones listed, less than 90% were seen once. Sequenced material: PBMCs. The receptors were gathered from a man between 18 and 35 years old in good health and CMV-seropositive.

V and J are TRBV2 and TRBJ2-1; 7 bases line up with TRBD2. This CDR3 region has 16 residues. Germline CDR1 SNHLY, CDR2 FYNNEI. J was trimmed by 0 bases and V by 6 bases; bases with no gene match: 8. The chain's CDR3 is CASRVEAGISYNEQFF. DNA for the CDR3: TGTGCCAGCAGGGTTGAAGCGGGGATCTCCTACAATGAGCAGTTCTTC.

This clone appeared a single time. This chain uses TRBV28 with TRBJ2-4, with D perhaps matching TRBD1 or TRBD2 (5 bases each). V was pared by 5 bases and J by 9 bases, with 17 bases between. CDR3 length: 14 residues. CDR1 is MDHEN and CDR2 is SYDVKM in the germline V gene. In DNA, the CDR3 is TGTGCCAGCAGTCAGGTTCAGGGAGTGGGCATTCAGTACTTC. Translating it yields CASSQVQGVGIQYF.

This chain joins TRBV28 and TRBJ2-1; D is unclear. Germline CDR1 reads MDHEN; CDR2 reads SYDVKM. The V gene lost 6 bases and the J gene lost 1 base, with 7 bases spanning the gap. This CDR3 region has 13 residues. The CDR3 reads CASSPGSYNEQFF. CDR3 in DNA: TGTGCCAGCAGCCCTGGGTCCTACAATGAGCAGTTCTTC.

The rearrangement links TRBV6-1 to TRBJ2-5; D is unclear. The ends were cut back, 5 bases at V and 1 base at J, with 11 bases in the middle. Per the germline V gene, CDR1 is MNHNS and CDR2 is SASEGT. This CDR3 comprises 14 residues. CDR3 in amino acids: CASSPFWGQETQYF. The CDR3 nucleotides are TGTGCCAGCAGTCCGTTTTGGGGCCAAGAGACCCAGTACTTC.

The CDR3 reads CASSARRGGYNEQFF. In DNA form, the CDR3 reads TGTGCCAGCAGTGCCCGTCGAGGCGGCTACAATGAGCAGTTCTTC. The chain is built from TRBV2 and TRBJ2-1, with unresolved D. Deletions cut 4 bases from V and 3 bases from J, with 13 bases between. CDR1 SNHLY and CDR2 FYNNEI come from the germline V gene. The CDR3 consists of 15 residues.

This sequence joins TRBV28 and TRBJ1-1; a weak D match, TRBD1 (6 bases). The CDR3 runs 13 residues. CDR1 and CDR2 from the germline V gene are MDHEN and SYDVKM. V was cut by 5 bases and J by 3 bases, with 10 bases left in between. The CDR3 spells CASSPQGYTEAFF. The CDR3 DNA reads as TGTGCCAGCAGTCCTCAGGGGTACACTGAAGCTTTCTTT.

The chain joins TRBV30 to TRBJ1-4; D ambiguous. With 4 bases removed from V and 5 bases from J, the gap between germline ends came to 14 bases. The length of the CDR3 is 14 residues. In germline, CDR1 is GTSNPN, CDR2 SVGIG (reference sequence). In DNA, the CDR3 is TGTGCCTGGATTTTGGGCCGGGGAAATGAAAAACTGTTTTTT. Residues: CAWILGRGNEKLFF.

The chain joins TRBV28 to TRBJ2-3, with D maybe TRBD2 (6 bases). CDR1 MDHEN and CDR2 SYDVKM come from the germline V gene. Trimming cost V 3 bases and J 0 bases, with 13 bases left between them. CDR3 size: 16 residues. CDR3: CASSFYLAPSTDTQYF. The DNA for the CDR3 is TGTGCCAGCAGTTTCTATCTAGCGCCTAGCACAGATACGCAGTATTTT.

V is TRBV30 and J is TRBJ1-1; D may be TRBD1 (6 bases). The CDR3 spans 15 residues. Germline-derived CDR1 and CDR2 are GTSNPN and SVGIG (reference sequence). V dropped 4 bases and J dropped 1 base, with 16 bases sitting between them. The CDR3 nucleotides read TGTGCCTGGATGAATGGGGCGACAGGGAACACTGAAGCTTTCTTT. Translated: CAWMNGATGNTEAFF.

This clone was recorded once. The chain is built from TRBV5-6 and TRBJ1-3, with TRBD1 as a possible D gene (5 bases). V gave up 0 bases and J gave up 4 bases, with 11 bases separating them. Germline loops: CDR1 SGHDT, CDR2 YYEEEE. The CDR3 has 15 amino acids. In nucleotides, the CDR3 is TGTGCCAGCAGCTTGGCCCAGGGTACCGGAAACACCATATATTTT. Its translation is CASSLAQGTGNTIYF. The full variable domain, completed using reference TRBV5-6 and TRBJ1-3, is DAGVTQSPTHLIKTRGQQVTLRCSPKSGHDTVSWYQQALGQGPQFIFQYYEEEERQRGNFPDRFSGHQFPNYSSELNVNALLLGDSALYLCASSLAQGTGNTIYFGEGSWLTVV.

V and J are TRBV7-9 and TRBJ2-1, with 9 nucleotides matching TRBD2. Germline V gene lookup returns CDR1 SEHNR and CDR2 FQNEAQ (reference sequence). This CDR3 contains 15 residues. V was pared by 2 bases and J by 4 bases, with 3 bases of the junction left unmatched. The CDR3 region is CASSLRTSVYNEQFF. CDR3 nucleotide sequence: TGTGCCAGCAGCTTAAGGACTAGCGTGTACAATGAGCAGTTCTTC.

The chain links TRBV18 to TRBJ2-7; D is possibly TRBD1 (6 bases). The CDR3 contains 15 residues. Between the trimmed V and J ends, which lost 3 bases and 3 bases, there was a span of 15 bases. Germline V gives CDR1 KGHSH, CDR2 LQKENI. This CDR3 reads CASSPYPGHFYEQYF. Written as DNA, the CDR3 is TGTGCCAGCTCACCCTATCCGGGACACTTCTACGAGCAGTACTTC.

This chain connects TRBV6-1 to TRBJ2-7; the D gene is possibly TRBD1 (5 bases). This CDR3 is 11 amino acids long. Germline assignment: CDR1 MNHNS and CDR2 SASEGT. Trimming removed 10 bases at V and 4 bases at J, with 11 bases between. CDR3 nucleotides: TGTGCCACCTGGGGCGGTTACGAGCAGTACTTC. Translation: CATWGGYEQYF.

The sample holds one count of this clone. The chain employs TRBV27 and TRBJ2-1; 7 bases are shared with TRBD1. J gave up 6 bases and V 5 bases, and 7 bases lay outside the gene matches. CDR1 MNHEY and CDR2 SMNVEV come from the germline V gene (reference sequence). This CDR3 region has 14 residues. CDR3 protein: CASSVRQGSNEQFF. In nucleotides, the CDR3 is TGTGCCAGCAGTGTCCGACAGGGTTCCAATGAGCAGTTCTTC.

As DNA, the CDR3 is TGTGCCATCAGCTTGACTGACCTCGAGCAGTACTTC. It encodes CAISLTDLEQYF. The V gene is TRBV10-3, the J gene TRBJ2-7; D is unresolved. This CDR3 contains 12 residues. Germline-derived CDR1 and CDR2 are ENHRY and SYGVKD. Trimming pared 6 bases from V and 6 bases from J, leaving 12 bases between.

This sequence joins TRBV4-1 and TRBJ2-3; 13 nucleotides line up with TRBD2. V gave up 2 bases and J gave up 1 base; unmatched junction bases: 6. From germline, CDR1 is MGHRA and CDR2 YSYEKL. CDR3 size: 18 residues. CDR3 amino acids: CASSQRLAGGVGTDTQYF. The CDR3 coding sequence is TGCGCCAGCAGCCAAAGACTAGCGGGAGGCGTGGGCACAGATACGCAGTATTTT.

Notes on this clone: The sample contains more than one DNA sequence encoding this CDR3. The rearrangement uses TRBV18 and TRBJ1-5; TRBD1 is a possible D gene (5 bases). Per germline, CDR1 KGHSH and CDR2 LQKENI. The V end was cut by 3 bases, the J end by 7 bases, with 10 bases between. The CDR3 sequence is 13 residues long. CDR3 DNA sequence: TGTGCCAGCTCACCCGGGGGGGGACAGCCCCAGCATTTT. The encoded protein is CASSPGGGQPQHF.

The chain couples TRBV2 to TRBJ2-7; D uncertain. The germline V gene encodes CDR1 SNHLY and CDR2 FYNNEI. This CDR3 is 12 amino acids long. Trimming shortened V by 5 bases and J by 5 bases, and 10 bases separated the two germline ends. The CDR3 reads CASSPPEDEQYF. CDR3 nucleotides: TGTGCCAGCAGTCCCCCGGAAGACGAGCAGTACTTC. The variable domain in full, with the rest retrieved from reference TRBV2 and TRBJ2-7, is EPEVTQTPSHQVTQMGQEVILRCVPISNHLYFYWYRQILGQKVEFLVSFYNNEISEKSEIFDDQFSVERPDGSNFTLKIRSTKLEDSAMYFCASSPPEDEQYFGPGTRLTVT.

This clone was recorded a few times. The chain recombines TRBV29-1 with TRBJ1-1; maybe TRBD1 (5 bases). Per the germline V gene, CDR1 is SQVTM and CDR2 is ANQGSEA. This CDR3 has 13 residues. The V gene lost 4 bases and the J gene lost 10 bases, with 19 bases spanning the gap. The CDR3 coding sequence is TGCAGCGTTGGTGGGAAGGTGACAGTCCCAGCTTTCTTT. Encoded protein: CSVGGKVTVPAFF.

This rearrangement joins TRBV5-1 to TRBJ1-1; the D is unclear. In germline, CDR1 is SGHRS, CDR2 YFSETQ. The CDR3 length is 14 residues. Between the trimmed V and J ends, which lost 0 bases and 1 base, there was a span of 7 bases. As DNA, the CDR3 is TGCGCCAGCAGCTTGGAAGCAGGGAACACTGAAGCTTTCTTT. Residues: CASSLEAGNTEAFF. Looking up the rest from reference TRBV5-1 and TRBJ1-1 gives the full variable domain: KAGVTQTPRYLIKTRGQQVTLSCSPISGHRSVSWYQQTPGQGLQFLFEYFSETQRNKGNFPGRFSGRQFSNSRSEMNVSTLELGDSALYLCASSLEAGNTEAFFGQGTRLTVV.

This clone occurred once. V and J are TRBV5-4 and TRBJ1-4, with D tentatively TRBD1 (5 bases). Germline V gives CDR1 SGHNT, CDR2 YYREEE (reference sequence). Trimming took off 4 bases at V and 7 bases at J, with 17 bases between the two ends. The CDR3 covers 15 residues. The CDR3 coding sequence is TGTGCCAGCAGCCTCGGGTGGGGCAGTGGTGAAAAACTGTTTTTT. Protein sequence: CASSLGWGSGEKLFF.

The CDR3 loop reads CASSPPLAGLGNEQFF. The CDR3 nucleotides are TGTGCCAGCTCACCACCTCTGGCAGGGCTGGGCAATGAGCAGTTCTTC. The chain is built from TRBV18 and TRBJ2-1; a weak D match, TRBD1 (5 bases). Trimming took 0 bases from V and 6 from J, leaving 15 bases between them. Germline lookup yields CDR1 KGHSH and CDR2 LQKENI. CDR3 length equals 16 residues.

The V gene is TRBV29-1, the J gene TRBJ2-7, with TRBD2 matching 8 bases. Germline CDR1 and CDR2: SQVTM and ANQGSEA. The CDR3 is made up of 14 amino acids. The ends lost 6 bases at V and 2 bases at J; junction bases unmatched: 9. CDR3 sequence: CSVASGTRTYEQYF. Written as DNA, the CDR3 is TGCAGCGTCGCATCCGGGACTAGGACCTACGAGCAGTACTTC.

This chain links TRBV27 with TRBJ2-7, with D perhaps being TRBD1 or TRBD2 (5 bases each). V lost 3 bases and J lost 6, with 9 bases in between. Germline V gene sequence: CDR1 MNHEY, CDR2 SMNVEV (reference sequence). CDR3 size: 12 residues. The CDR3 spells CASSFRDGEQYF. The CDR3 bases are TGTGCCAGCAGTTTCAGGGACGGCGAGCAGTACTTC.

This chain links TRBV25-1 with TRBJ2-5; D possibly corresponds to TRBD2 (5 bases). The CDR3 consists of 16 residues. V dropped 1 base and J dropped 2 bases, with 14 bases sitting between them. The germline CDR1 and CDR2 sequences are MGHDK and SYGVNS. CDR3 protein: CASSELRADIQETQYF. The CDR3 DNA is TGTGCCAGCAGTGAATTGAGGGCGGATATACAAGAGACCCAGTACTTC.

The V and J genes are TRBV6-5 and TRBJ2-3; 8 bases fit TRBD1. The CDR3 covers 15 residues. The V gene end was trimmed by 6 bases and the J gene end by 2 bases; junction bases not matched to a gene: 7. Germline V gives CDR1 MNHEY, CDR2 SVGAGI. CDR3: CASSPTGGTTDTQYF. As DNA, the CDR3 is TGTGCCAGCAGCCCTACAGGGGGAACCACAGATACGCAGTATTTT.

The gene calls are TRBV6-6 and TRBJ1-1; D is possibly TRBD1 (5 bases). The germline CDR1 and CDR2 sequences are MNHNY and SVGAGI (reference sequence). The CDR3 is 14 amino acids. Trimming took off 2 bases at V and 3 bases at J, with 10 bases between the two ends. The CDR3 is CASSYPGLHTEAFF. CDR3 DNA sequence: TGTGCCAGCAGTTACCCGGGACTCCACACTGAAGCTTTCTTT.

V and J are TRBV7-9 and TRBJ1-2; no clear D. The CDR3 length is 11 residues. CDR1 is SEHNR and CDR2 is FQNEAQ in the germline V gene (reference sequence). Trimming removed 5 bases from V and 10 bases from J, with 11 bases in between. CDR3 sequence reads: CASSLGLVYTF. The CDR3 DNA reads as TGTGCCAGCAGCCTCGGACTCGTCTACACCTTC.